The 29 T cell receptor beta chains presented below share a single source sample, sequenced in a study of T cells in Graves' hyperthyroidism and ophthalmopathy. Using RNA transcripts as the source, TCR beta CDR3 regions were amplified. The primer set for the first-round RT-PCR of the TCR CDR3 was HTBI. TCRdb itself ran the multiplex PCR reads through MiXCR, one entry per CDR3 protein. The sample holds around 280,000 distinct CDR3 sequences, roughly 14% seen once. The sequencing sample was made of blood. All receptors come from a woman in her 30s with Graves' hyperthyroidism that later progressed to Graves' ophthalmopathy.

The CDR3 region has the DNA TGTGCCAGCAGTGAATATACGGAGCAGTACTTC. Its protein product is CASSEYTEQYF. The chain employs TRBV6-1 and TRBJ2-7, with D hard to call. V gave up 2 bases and J gave up 7 bases, with 6 bases separating them. CDR1 is MNHNS, CDR2 SASEGT, per germline. The CDR3 spans 11 residues.

This clonotype showed up many times. The chain combines TRBV18 with TRBJ2-1; D perhaps matches TRBD2 (5 bases). V dropped 3 bases and J dropped 0 bases, with 12 bases sitting between them. Germline values: CDR1 KGHSH, CDR2 LQKENI. The CDR3 contains 16 residues. The DNA of the CDR3 is TGTGCCAGCTCACCCGCGGGTATAAGCTCCTACAATGAGCAGTTCTTC. Encoded protein: CASSPAGISSYNEQFF.

On this clonotype itself: A much larger clone differs from this one at a single base, so this may be a read error. The V and J genes are TRBV6-2 or TRBV6-3 and TRBJ1-6; no definite D call. Germline V gene sequence: CDR1 MNHEY, CDR2 SVGEGT. This CDR3 comprises 13 residues. V was shortened by 11 bases and J by 7 bases, with 15 bases between the two germline ends. CDR3 sequence (DNA): TGTGCCCGCGGCCTCAACTGGAATTCACCCCTCCACTTT. It translates to CARGLNWNSPLHF.

The table lists this clonotype with many counts. The chain has TRBV28 and TRBJ1-5; 8 nucleotides align to TRBD1. CDR1 MDHEN and CDR2 SYDVKM come from the germline V gene. The CDR3 is 16 residues long. J lost 3 bases, V lost 4 bases, and 8 bases had no gene match. The CDR3 reads CASSSLGTGFNQPQHF. DNA for the CDR3: TGTGCCAGCAGTTCCCTAGGGACAGGATTCAATCAGCCCCAGCATTTT.

This clonotype was detected only a few times. The conserved final phenylalanine or tryptophan is absent from the CDR3, which likely points to a read error. The gene calls are TRBV6-1 and TRBJ1-1; D perhaps matches TRBD1 (5 bases). V lost 8 bases to trimming and J lost 4 bases, with 11 bases between them. This CDR3 is 12 amino acids long. Germline assignment: CDR1 MNHNS and CDR2 SASEGT. CDR3 nucleotides: TGTGCCAGCGCTAGGGGTGGCACTGAAGCTTTCCTT. It yields the protein CASARGGTEAFL.

As for this clonotype: Relative to the germline gene, one junction end is altered; a read error may explain this. This rearrangement joins TRBV6-2 or TRBV6-3 to TRBJ1-1; TRBD1 agrees at 7 bases. The CDR3 spans 16 residues. Germline V lookup: CDR1 MNHEY, CDR2 SVGEGT. For the CDR3, the DNA is TGTGCCATCAGTTTGTCGGGACAGTACGTCGGCACTGAAGCTTTCTTT. Encoded protein: CAISLSGQYVGTEAFF.

This clonotype was observed a handful of times. The CDR3 here is CASSHAGGFKNIQYF. Here the CDR3 DNA reads TGTGCCAGCAGTCATGCGGGAGGGTTCAAAAACATTCAGTACTTC. The J gene is TRBJ2-4, the V gene TRBV12-3 or TRBV12-4; 9 bases agree with TRBD2. The trim removed 5 bases at V and 3 bases at J, leaving 5 bases unmatched. The CDR3 is made up of 15 amino acids.

This clonotype was counted at least ten times. The rearrangement uses TRBV13 and TRBJ2-7, with 11 bases aligning to TRBD1. The CDR3 is made up of 14 amino acids. In germline, CDR1 is PRHDT, CDR2 FYEKMQ (reference sequence). After removal of 5 bases from V and 2 bases from J, the junction contained 2 bases not matched to a gene. The CDR3: CASSRGQGAYEQYF. The CDR3 nucleotides read TGTGCCAGCAGCCGGGGACAGGGGGCCTACGAGCAGTACTTC.

Ten or more counts support this clonotype. DNA of the CDR3: TGTGCCAGCAGTTTAGGGACGATGAACACTGAAGCTTTCTTT. Protein sequence: CASSLGTMNTEAFF. This rearrangement joins TRBV27 to TRBJ1-1, with D tentatively TRBD1 (5 bases). Germline values: CDR1 MNHEY, CDR2 SMNVEV (reference sequence). This CDR3 is built from 14 residues. V was shortened by 2 bases and J by 0 bases, with 7 bases between the two germline ends.

V and J are TRBV2 and TRBJ1-2; no clear D gene. The CDR3 spans 15 residues. Germline CDR1 is SNHLY and CDR2 is FYNNEI. V was clipped by 8 bases and J by 2 bases, with 18 bases between them. The CDR3: CASCPGGGGNYGYTF. In nucleotides, the CDR3 is TGTGCCAGCTGCCCCGGCGGAGGAGGGAACTATGGCTACACCTTC.

This clonotype was picked up many times. CDR3 region: CSARGWEGVADTQYF. DNA for the CDR3: TGCAGTGCTAGAGGATGGGAAGGGGTCGCAGATACGCAGTATTTT. The V call is TRBV20-1, the J call TRBJ2-3; possibly TRBD1 for D (5 bases). Germline V lookup: CDR1 DFQATT, CDR2 SNEGSKA (reference sequence). The CDR3 extends over 15 amino acids. The V and J ends lost 1 base and 4 bases respectively, with 15 bases between them.

This clonotype appeared many times. The chain recombines TRBV5-1 with TRBJ2-1; 12 bases map to TRBD2. Germline CDR1 SGHRS, CDR2 YFSETQ. The CDR3 contains 15 residues. V shed 4 bases, J shed 9 bases, and the junction held 8 bases outside the gene matches. The DNA of the CDR3 is TGCGCCAGCAGCCCGACTAGCGGGAGATTTGGTGAGCAGTTCTTC. This translates into CASSPTSGRFGEQFF.

This clonotype was seen many times. This CDR3 reads CASSVQQGRTDTQYF. The CDR3 DNA reads as TGTGCCAGCAGTGTCCAACAGGGGCGGACAGATACGCAGTATTTT. The chain combines TRBV27 with TRBJ2-3, with 7 bases identical to TRBD1. Per germline, CDR1 MNHEY and CDR2 SMNVEV (reference sequence). With 5 bases clipped from V and 3 bases from J, the junction kept 8 bases outside the gene matches. The CDR3 contains 15 residues.

This clonotype was detected ten times or more. The genes are TRBV11-3 and TRBJ2-3; D possibly corresponds to TRBD2 (5 bases). Trimming shortened V by 3 bases and J by 2 bases, and 18 bases separated the two germline ends. This CDR3 is built from 17 residues. CDR1 SGHNT and CDR2 YENEEA come from the germline V gene. The CDR3 loop is CASSFPRSGLHTDTQYF. The CDR3 region has the DNA TGTGCCAGCAGCTTCCCGAGATCGGGATTACACACAGATACGCAGTATTTT.

At least ten counts were recorded for this clonotype. The gene calls are TRBV28 and TRBJ2-7; D perhaps matches TRBD1 (5 bases). Germline CDR1 is MDHEN and CDR2 is SYDVKM. The CDR3 sequence is 12 residues long. V lost 4 bases and J 4 bases, leaving 8 bases between the germline ends. This CDR3 is CASSSRVYEQYF. CDR3 DNA sequence: TGTGCCAGCAGTTCCAGGGTATACGAGCAGTACTTC.

This clonotype was detected ten times or more. This sequence joins TRBV6-2 or TRBV6-3 and TRBJ1-5; a possible D gene is TRBD1 (6 bases). The CDR3 extends over 19 amino acids. V was trimmed by 8 bases and J by 6 bases, leaving 32 bases between them. Germline V lookup: CDR1 MNHEY, CDR2 SVGEGT. CDR3 DNA: TGTGCCAGCCGAGGGGGGAGAAAGTCATCGGAGTATTCAGGTCAGCCCCAGCATTTT. Amino acids: CASRGGRKSSEYSGQPQHF.

The J gene is TRBJ1-2, the V gene TRBV6-5; TRBD1 is a possible D gene (6 bases). CDR1 MNHEY and CDR2 SVGAGI come from the germline V gene. There are 13 residues in the CDR3. Deletions cut 3 bases from V and 5 bases from J, with 10 bases between. The CDR3 region has the DNA TGTGCCAGCAGTTATACAGGGACTTATGGCTACACCTTC. Protein: CASSYTGTYGYTF.

This clonotype was observed many times. The chain is built from TRBV28 and TRBJ1-1; no firm D call. Germline loops: CDR1 MDHEN, CDR2 SYDVKM. The CDR3 covers 12 residues. Trimming took off 6 bases at V and 0 bases at J, with 5 bases between the two ends. The CDR3 nucleotides read TGTGCCAGCAGGTTCATGAACACTGAAGCTTTCTTT. Protein sequence: CASRFMNTEAFF.

This clonotype has ten or more counts. The rearrangement joins TRBV7-8 to TRBJ2-5, with a possible D match to TRBD2 (5 bases). Trimming took 5 bases from V and 1 from J, leaving 14 bases between them. This CDR3 has 15 amino acids. Germline CDR1 reads SGHVS; CDR2 reads FQNEAQ. The DNA of the CDR3 is TGTGCCAGCAGCCCCACTAGGCAGTTCCAAGAGACCCAGTACTTC. It encodes CASSPTRQFQETQYF.

The chain is built from TRBV9 and TRBJ1-6, with D unclear. Germline CDR1 is SGDLS and CDR2 is YYNGEE. Trimming removed 4 bases at V and 5 bases at J, with 16 bases between. This CDR3 is 16 amino acids long. DNA for the CDR3: TGTGCCAGCAGCCTTCGGGGAGACACTAATAATTCACCCCTCCACTTT. Its translation is CASSLRGDTNNSPLHF.

This clonotype showed up many times. This chain connects TRBV6-1 to TRBJ2-6; TRBD1 matches 9 bases. The CDR3 contains 17 residues. After removal of 5 bases from V and 2 bases from J, the junction contained 7 bases not matched to a gene. Germline CDR1 MNHNS, CDR2 SASEGT. Here the CDR3 DNA reads TGTGCCAGCAGTAGTCCGGGACAGGGAACTGGGGCCAACGTCCTGACTTTC. Protein product: CASSSPGQGTGANVLTF.

This clonotype was counted many times. The chain employs TRBV27 and TRBJ2-7, with D perhaps matching TRBD2 (5 bases). Trimming shortened V by 9 bases and J by 4 bases, and 22 bases separated the two germline ends. CDR1 is MNHEY and CDR2 is SMNVEV in the germline V gene (reference sequence). CDR3 length equals 15 residues. DNA for the CDR3: TGTGCCAGTTCAATCGACTCCTCGCCGGGGTACGAGCAGTACTTC. This translates into CASSIDSSPGYEQYF.

This clonotype was seen more than once but under ten times. The chain recombines TRBV27 with TRBJ2-1; D remains ambiguous. The CDR3 has 14 residues. V shed 2 bases and J shed 8 bases, with 13 bases lying between them. The germline V gene has CDR1 MNHEY and CDR2 SMNVEV (reference sequence). This CDR3 is CASSLMWDFDEQFF. As DNA, the CDR3 is TGTGCCAGCAGTTTAATGTGGGATTTCGATGAGCAGTTCTTC.

This clonotype was recorded many times. This chain uses TRBV7-2 with TRBJ1-6, with TRBD1 identical over 8 bases. This CDR3 region has 14 residues. V lost 1 base to trimming and J lost 10 bases; unmatched junction nucleotides: 3. The V gene's germline CDR1 is SGHTA and CDR2 FQGNSA. CDR3 DNA sequence: TGTGCCAGCAGCTTAGTTCCAGGGGGCTCACCCCTCCACTTT. Its protein is CASSLVPGGSPLHF.

This clonotype was counted at least ten times. This chain connects TRBV28 to TRBJ1-1; the D is unclear. Germline loops: CDR1 MDHEN, CDR2 SYDVKM. V was pared by 5 bases and J by 0 bases, with 7 bases between. The CDR3 contains 13 residues. The CDR3 region has the DNA TGTGCCAGCAGTCCCGACCTGAACACTGAAGCTTTCTTT. This translates into CASSPDLNTEAFF.

In its sample, this clonotype was seen many times. The chain has TRBV5-1 and TRBJ2-1; TRBD1 is a possible D gene (5 bases). This CDR3 contains 13 residues. With 4 bases removed from V and 7 bases from J, the gap between germline ends came to 12 bases. Germline V CDR1 and CDR2: SGHRS, YFSETQ. CDR3 sequence: CASSNIQENEQFF. The CDR3 nucleotides read TGCGCCAGCAGCAATATACAGGAGAATGAGCAGTTCTTC. Based on the CDR3 plus reference TRBV5-1 and TRBJ2-1, the full variable domain is KAGVTQTPRYLIKTRGQQVTLSCSPISGHRSVSWYQQTPGQGLQFLFEYFSETQRNKGNFPGRFSGRQFSNSRSEMNVSTLELGDSALYLCASSNIQENEQFFGPGTRLTVL.

The V call is TRBV7-9, the J call TRBJ1-1; the match to TRBD1 covers 8 bases. Germline values: CDR1 SEHNR, CDR2 FQNEAQ (reference sequence). The CDR3 length is 14 residues. V trimming: 5 bases; J trimming: 8 bases; junction bases outside the gene matches: 10. CDR3 sequence reads: CASSPQGAVGEAFF. The DNA of the CDR3 is TGTGCCAGCAGCCCCCAGGGGGCGGTTGGGGAAGCTTTCTTT.

This clonotype was detected many times. The V and J genes are TRBV30 and TRBJ2-7, with D maybe TRBD1 (6 bases). The CDR3 sequence is 13 residues long. The germline gives CDR1 GTSNPN, CDR2 SVGIG (reference sequence). V shed 4 bases and J shed 2 bases, with 12 bases lying between them. This CDR3 is CAWMRAGAYEQYF. The CDR3 DNA reads TGTGCCTGGATGAGGGCAGGGGCCTACGAGCAGTACTTC.

This clonotype was seen only a few times. The rearrangement links TRBV12-3 or TRBV12-4 to TRBJ1-5, with D hard to call. Trimming removed 3 bases at V and 3 bases at J, with 6 bases between. CDR3 length: 13 amino acids. CDR3 sequence: CASSLRDNQPQHF. The CDR3 nucleotides are TGTGCCAGCAGTTTGAGAGACAATCAGCCCCAGCATTTT.